The next 16 T cell receptor beta chains were all read from a single sample in a study of shared clonotypes between healthy human individuals. Some clones are missing from TCRdb's copy, which holds only in-frame ones; the method was immunoSEQ multiplex PCR. Here the sample spans about 2,100,000 clones, more than 85% being singletons. CD45RO-negative cells were positively selected for CCR7, leaving out terminally differentiated effector memory CD45RA+ cells. Sequences were obtained from naive CD8+ T cells from PBMCs. These receptors were taken from a man between 18 and 29 years old in good health. Some clones in this sample may be carry-over from other donors' samples.

The chain recombines TRBV6-5 with TRBJ2-3; a possible D gene is TRBD1 (5 bases). In germline, CDR1 is MNHEY, CDR2 SVGAGI. The germline V and J ends were trimmed by 4 bases and 0 bases, with 14 bases remaining between them. The CDR3 sequence is 16 residues long. CDR3 protein: CASSLSRARSTDTQYF. As DNA, the CDR3 is TGTGCCAGCAGTTTGTCCAGGGCGCGGAGCACAGATACGCAGTATTTT.

Notes on this clone: Other DNA sequences within the sample encode an identical CDR3. This rearrangement joins TRBV27 to TRBJ1-2; no clear D. Trimming cost V 6 bases and J 2 bases, with 10 bases left between them. CDR1 and CDR2 from the germline V gene are MNHEY and SMNVEV (reference sequence). This CDR3 comprises 13 residues. The CDR3 protein is CASSLGKNYGYTF. The CDR3 bases are TGTGCCAGCAGCCTAGGGAAAAACTATGGCTACACCTTC.

Worth noting for this clone: At the DNA level, this CDR3 is encoded by other sequences in the same sample as well. Written as DNA, the CDR3 is TGTGCCAGCAGCGTAGGACAGGGGCTGTATGGCTACACCTTC. It encodes CASSVGQGLYGYTF. V and J are TRBV9 and TRBJ1-2; 8 nucleotides match TRBD1. CDR1 and CDR2 from the germline V gene are SGDLS and YYNGEE. V dropped 0 bases and J dropped 5; count of bases not matched to a gene: 3. The CDR3 spans 14 residues.

The chain links TRBV5-1 to TRBJ1-1; weak D call: TRBD1 (6 bases). The germline CDR1 and CDR2 sequences are SGHRS and YFSETQ. The V and J ends lost 4 bases and 1 base respectively, with 8 bases between them. This CDR3 region has 13 residues. The CDR3 DNA sequence: TGCGCCAGCAGCGCAGGGGAGAACACTGAAGCTTTCTTT. Its translation: CASSAGENTEAFF.

This chain links TRBV6-5 with TRBJ2-7; the D gene is possibly TRBD1 (6 bases). The germline V and J ends were trimmed by 5 bases and 3 bases, with 14 bases remaining between them. From germline, CDR1 is MNHEY and CDR2 SVGAGI. CDR3 length: 14 residues. CDR3 sequence: CASSIRQAHYEQYF. The CDR3 coding sequence is TGTGCCAGCAGTATACGACAGGCGCACTACGAGCAGTACTTC.

The gene calls are TRBV28 and TRBJ1-3; D call uncertain. The V and J ends lost 4 bases and 0 bases respectively, with 7 bases between them. Germline V gene sequence: CDR1 MDHEN, CDR2 SYDVKM. The CDR3 has 14 amino acids. The CDR3 sequence: CASSWGTSGNTIYF. Here the CDR3 DNA reads TGTGCCAGCAGTTGGGGAACCTCTGGAAACACCATATATTTT.

The rearrangement joins TRBV11-2 to TRBJ2-1; 9 positions agree with TRBD2. J was trimmed by 4 bases and V by 0 bases; bases with no gene match: 7. The CDR3 is 17 residues long. CDR1 and CDR2 (germline): SGHAT, FQNNGV. The CDR3 DNA reads TGTGCCAGCAGCTTAGATCTTGAACTAGCGGGTTACAATGAGCAGTTCTTC. Its translation is CASSLDLELAGYNEQFF.

The chain combines TRBV11-2 with TRBJ1-2; 8 bases are shared with TRBD1. Per the germline V gene, CDR1 is SGHAT and CDR2 is FQNNGV. After removal of 5 bases from V and 4 bases from J, the junction contained 3 bases not matched to a gene. CDR3 size: 13 residues. DNA for the CDR3: TGTGCCAGCAGCAGTACAGGGGGCTATGGCTACACCTTC. It specifies CASSSTGGYGYTF.

The chain is built from TRBV4-1 and TRBJ1-5, with TRBD1 identical over 9 bases. The CDR3 loop spans 14 amino acids. V lost 4 bases and J lost 6; bases outside the gene matches: 4. CDR1 and CDR2 (germline): MGHRA, YSYEKL. Here the CDR3 reads CASSLGQGSQPQHF. CDR3 DNA sequence: TGCGCCAGCAGCCTCGGACAGGGGAGTCAGCCCCAGCATTTT.

The chain uses TRBV15 and TRBJ2-7; TRBD1 is a possible D gene (6 bases). V was trimmed by 0 bases and J by 3 bases, leaving 15 bases between them. This CDR3 is 16 amino acids long. The V gene's germline CDR1 is LNHNV and CDR2 YYDKDF (reference sequence). In nucleotides, the CDR3 is TGTGCCACCAGCAGAGATTCTGTTGGGACATACTACGAGCAGTACTTC. It specifies CATSRDSVGTYYEQYF.

The chain couples TRBV7-9 to TRBJ1-5; no reliable D call. The CDR3 loop spans 12 amino acids. Deletions cut 4 bases from V and 9 bases from J, with 10 bases between. Germline V gives CDR1 SEHNR, CDR2 FQNEAQ (reference sequence). The CDR3 DNA reads TGTGCCAGCAGCTCCGGGGAGGGGCCCCAGCATTTT. This sequence encodes CASSSGEGPQHF.

The chain links TRBV5-1 to TRBJ2-5, with 10 bases matching TRBD1. The CDR3 is 17 residues long. V dropped 4 bases and J dropped 5; count of bases not matched to a gene: 14. The germline V gene has CDR1 SGHRS and CDR2 YFSETQ. The CDR3 DNA follows: TGCGCCAGCAGCCGGGGACAGGGGATGGGCTGGGTGGAGACCCAGTACTTC. Encoded protein: CASSRGQGMGWVETQYF.

The V call is TRBV10-3, the J call TRBJ1-6; no firm D call. The CDR3 spans 14 residues. The V gene's germline CDR1 is ENHRY and CDR2 SYGVKD. V lost 4 bases to trimming and J lost 8 bases, with 12 bases between them. CDR3 protein: CAISAWGADSPLHF. The CDR3 DNA reads TGTGCCATCAGTGCTTGGGGAGCGGATTCACCCCTCCACTTT.

The chain is built from TRBV4-3 and TRBJ2-2; D call uncertain. Germline lookup yields CDR1 LGHNA and CDR2 YSLEER. With 0 bases removed from V and 3 bases from J, the gap between germline ends came to 14 bases. The CDR3 covers 17 residues. The CDR3 here is CASSQDLPGSHTGELFF. The CDR3 DNA reads TGCGCCAGCAGCCAAGATCTTCCCGGATCTCACACCGGGGAGCTGTTTTTT.

In regard to this clone: A much more abundant neighbour one base away suggests this may be a read error. Other DNA sequences in the same sample also yield this CDR3. The genes are TRBV6-1 and TRBJ1-1; D gene uncertain. Germline V gene data show CDR1 as MNHNS and CDR2 as SASEGT. The V end lost 6 bases, the J end lost 0 bases, and 5 bases lay between the germline ends. The CDR3 has 12 amino acids. In nucleotides, the CDR3 is TGTGCCAGCAGGGGTCTGAACACTGAAGCTTTCTTT. This gives the protein CASRGLNTEAFF.

The rearrangement links TRBV6-1 to TRBJ2-7; the D gene is possibly TRBD1 (5 bases). In germline, CDR1 is MNHNS, CDR2 SASEGT. The germline V and J ends were trimmed by 2 bases and 0 bases, with 11 bases remaining between them. This CDR3 spans 15 amino acids. For the CDR3, the DNA is TGTGCCAGCAGTGAAACAGGCTTCAGCTCCTACGAGCAGTACTTC. It yields the protein CASSETGFSSYEQYF.